The rows below give T cell receptor beta chains drawn from one sample of a study of blood T cell repertoires in COVID-19. The method was immunoSEQ multiplex PCR; TCRdb's version includes in-frame clones alone and lacks a portion of them. This sample yields 150,000 to 200,000 clones, of which more than 75% are seen a single time; roughly a sixth belongs to the top ten. The sample taken for sequencing was PBMCs or T cells enriched from blood (not recorded which). These receptors were taken from a woman aged 45-65 years with acute COVID-19. Both conserved end residues are part of each CDR3. Rows give clone size only sometimes, using once, few, many, or a class for an expanded clone.

j_gene: TRBJ1-2
v_gene: TRBV28
len: 16
abundance: -
CDR3aa: CASSSPGGAPNYGYTF

j_gene: TRBJ1-5
v_gene: TRBV27
len: 13
abundance: once
CDR3aa: CASSPGVAQPQHF

j_gene: TRBJ1-2
v_gene: TRBV6-6
len: 13
abundance: -
CDR3aa: CASSPQGNYGYTF

j_gene: TRBJ1-1
v_gene: TRBV3-1/TRBV3-2
len: 15
abundance: -
CDR3aa: CASSQGTAKNTEAFF

j_gene: TRBJ2-3
v_gene: TRBV6-5
len: 15
abundance: -
CDR3aa: CASSRGQGFADTQYF

j_gene: TRBJ2-5
v_gene: TRBV6-5
len: 15
abundance: -
CDR3aa: CASSSPGLTQETQYF

j_gene: TRBJ1-2
v_gene: TRBV6-2/TRBV6-3
len: 13
abundance: -
CDR3aa: CASSYSTLAGYTF

j_gene: TRBJ1-2
v_gene: TRBV7-2
len: 15
abundance: -
CDR3aa: CASSLREGVYYGYTF

j_gene: TRBJ1-2
v_gene: TRBV5-1
len: 15
abundance: -
CDR3aa: CASSPALGPSDGYTF

j_gene: TRBJ1-6
v_gene: TRBV4-3
len: 14
abundance: -
CDR3aa: CASSQTGNGSPLHF

j_gene: TRBJ1-1
v_gene: TRBV6-2/TRBV6-3
len: 12
abundance: -
CDR3aa: CASSPQAPEAFF

j_gene: TRBJ1-5
v_gene: TRBV7-2
len: 14
abundance: few
CDR3aa: CASSLGQYNQPQHF

j_gene: TRBJ1-1
v_gene: TRBV13
len: 14
abundance: -
CDR3aa: CASGQGRGNTEAFF

j_gene: TRBJ2-3
v_gene: TRBV11-3
len: 13
abundance: few
CDR3aa: CASRAGASDTQYF

j_gene: TRBJ2-1
v_gene: TRBV5-4
len: 15
abundance: few
CDR3aa: CASSLGATAYNEQFF

j_gene: TRBJ2-3
v_gene: TRBV7-3
len: 17
abundance: -
CDR3aa: CASSPRTSGGFTDTQYF

j_gene: TRBJ2-1
v_gene: TRBV7-8
len: 14
abundance: -
CDR3aa: CASSLRDLYNEQFF

j_gene: TRBJ2-5
v_gene: TRBV2
len: 14
abundance: -
CDR3aa: CASSEGLAYGTQYF

j_gene: TRBJ1-6
v_gene: TRBV5-1
len: 15
abundance: -
CDR3aa: CASSSVSTHNSPLHF

j_gene: TRBJ1-4
v_gene: TRBV5-1
len: 16
abundance: -
CDR3aa: CASSITGGAVNEKLFF

j_gene: TRBJ1-6
v_gene: TRBV27
len: 14
abundance: -
CDR3aa: CASSLVGGNSPLHF

j_gene: TRBJ2-5
v_gene: TRBV29-1
len: 16
abundance: -
CDR3aa: CSVKETSGGRRETQYF

j_gene: TRBJ1-6
v_gene: TRBV6-5
len: 15
abundance: -
CDR3aa: CASSQEDRGIPPLHF

j_gene: TRBJ2-2
v_gene: TRBV27
len: 16
abundance: -
CDR3aa: CASSLYFAGDAGELFF

j_gene: TRBJ1-5
v_gene: TRBV30
len: 14
abundance: -
CDR3aa: CAWSVSGNNQPQHF

j_gene: TRBJ1-1
v_gene: TRBV2
len: 14
abundance: -
CDR3aa: CASTQEQGNTEAFF